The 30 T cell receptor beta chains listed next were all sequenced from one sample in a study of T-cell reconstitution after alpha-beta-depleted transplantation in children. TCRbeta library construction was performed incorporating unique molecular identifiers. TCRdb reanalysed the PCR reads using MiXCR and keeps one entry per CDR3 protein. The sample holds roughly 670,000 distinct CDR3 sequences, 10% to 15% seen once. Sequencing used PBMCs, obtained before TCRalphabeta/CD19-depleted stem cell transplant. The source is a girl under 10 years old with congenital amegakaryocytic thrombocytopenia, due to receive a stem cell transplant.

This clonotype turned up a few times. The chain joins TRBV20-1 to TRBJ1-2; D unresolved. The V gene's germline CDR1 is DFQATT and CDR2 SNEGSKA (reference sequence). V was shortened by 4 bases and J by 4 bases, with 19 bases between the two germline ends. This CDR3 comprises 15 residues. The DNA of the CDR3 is TGCAGTGCTATAAAACCGGCTTCCCGGCCCTATGGCTACACCTTC. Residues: CSAIKPASRPYGYTF.

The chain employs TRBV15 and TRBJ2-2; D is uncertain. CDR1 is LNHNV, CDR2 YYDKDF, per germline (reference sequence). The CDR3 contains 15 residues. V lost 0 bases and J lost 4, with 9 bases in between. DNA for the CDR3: TGTGCCACCAGCAGAGATCTAGAGCGCACCGGGGAGCTGTTTTTT. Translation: CATSRDLERTGELFF.

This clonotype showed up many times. CDR3 residues: CSLGWDNEQFF. The CDR3 region has the DNA TGCAGCCTTGGGTGGGACAATGAGCAGTTCTTC. The chain uses TRBV29-1 and TRBJ2-1, with D unclear. Germline V gene data show CDR1 as SQVTM and CDR2 as ANQGSEA. Trimming pared 8 bases from V and 5 bases from J, leaving 10 bases between. The CDR3 runs 11 residues.

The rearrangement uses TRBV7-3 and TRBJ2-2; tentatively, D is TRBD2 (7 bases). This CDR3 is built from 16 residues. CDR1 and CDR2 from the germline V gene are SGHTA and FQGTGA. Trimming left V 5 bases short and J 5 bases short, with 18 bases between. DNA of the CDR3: TGTGCCAGCAGCCCCAGGGGCGGGAGCTTAACCGGGGAGCTGTTTTTT. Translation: CASSPRGGSLTGELFF.

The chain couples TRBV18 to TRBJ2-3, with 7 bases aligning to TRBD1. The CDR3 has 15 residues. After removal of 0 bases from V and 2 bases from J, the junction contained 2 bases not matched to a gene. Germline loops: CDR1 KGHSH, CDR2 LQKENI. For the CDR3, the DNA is TGTGCCAGCTCACCACCGACAGGGTTCACAGATACGCAGTATTTT. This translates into CASSPPTGFTDTQYF.

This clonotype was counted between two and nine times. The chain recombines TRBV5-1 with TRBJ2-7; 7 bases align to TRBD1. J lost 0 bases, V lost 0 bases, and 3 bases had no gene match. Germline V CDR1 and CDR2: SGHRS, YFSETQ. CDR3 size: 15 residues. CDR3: CASSLGTGHSYEQYF. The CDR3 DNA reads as TGCGCCAGCAGCTTGGGGACAGGCCACTCCTACGAGCAGTACTTC. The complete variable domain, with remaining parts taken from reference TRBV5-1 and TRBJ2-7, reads KAGVTQTPRYLIKTRGQQVTLSCSPISGHRSVSWYQQTPGQGLQFLFEYFSETQRNKGNFPGRFSGRQFSNSRSEMNVSTLELGDSALYLCASSLGTGHSYEQYFGPGTRLTVT.

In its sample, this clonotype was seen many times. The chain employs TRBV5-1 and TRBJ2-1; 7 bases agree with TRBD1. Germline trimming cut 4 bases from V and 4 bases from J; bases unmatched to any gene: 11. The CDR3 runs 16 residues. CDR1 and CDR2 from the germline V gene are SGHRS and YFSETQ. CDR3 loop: CASSQRQGLRYNEQFF. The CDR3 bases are TGCGCCAGCAGCCAGAGACAGGGTTTGAGATACAATGAGCAGTTCTTC.

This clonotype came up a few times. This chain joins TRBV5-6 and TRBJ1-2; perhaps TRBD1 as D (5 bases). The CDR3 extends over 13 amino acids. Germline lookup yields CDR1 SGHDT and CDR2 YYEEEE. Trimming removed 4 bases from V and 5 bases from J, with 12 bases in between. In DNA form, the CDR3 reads TGTGCCAGCAGCGGTACCGGGGCTTATGGCTACACCTTC. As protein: CASSGTGAYGYTF. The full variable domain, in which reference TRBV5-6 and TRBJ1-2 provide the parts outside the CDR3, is DAGVTQSPTHLIKTRGQQVTLRCSPKSGHDTVSWYQQALGQGPQFIFQYYEEEERQRGNFPDRFSGHQFPNYSSELNVNALLLGDSALYLCASSGTGAYGYTFGSGTRLTVV.

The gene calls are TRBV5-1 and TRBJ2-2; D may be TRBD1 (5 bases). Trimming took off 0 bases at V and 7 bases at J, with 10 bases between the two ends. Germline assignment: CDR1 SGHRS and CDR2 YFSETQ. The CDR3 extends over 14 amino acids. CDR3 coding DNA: TGCGCCAGCAGCTTGGAAACAGGCTTCGGGGAGCTGTTTTTT. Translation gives CASSLETGFGELFF.

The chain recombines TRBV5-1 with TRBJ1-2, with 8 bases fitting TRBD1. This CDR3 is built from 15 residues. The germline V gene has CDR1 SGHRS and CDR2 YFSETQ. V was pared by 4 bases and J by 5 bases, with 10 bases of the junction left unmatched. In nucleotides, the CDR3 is TGCGCCAGCAGCCCCCGGGACAGGCATCCTTATGGCTACACCTTC. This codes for CASSPRDRHPYGYTF.

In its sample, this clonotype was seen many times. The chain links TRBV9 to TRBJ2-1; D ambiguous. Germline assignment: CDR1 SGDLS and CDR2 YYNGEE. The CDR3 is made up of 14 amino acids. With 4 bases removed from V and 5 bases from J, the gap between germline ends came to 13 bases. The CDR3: CASSYTGRNNEQFF. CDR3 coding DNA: TGTGCCAGCAGCTATACCGGACGGAACAATGAGCAGTTCTTC.

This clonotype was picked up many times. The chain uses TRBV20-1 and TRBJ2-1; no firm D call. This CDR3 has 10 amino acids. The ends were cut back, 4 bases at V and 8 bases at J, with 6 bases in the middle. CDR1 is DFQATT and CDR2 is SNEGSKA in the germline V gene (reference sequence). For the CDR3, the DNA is TGCAGTGCTACCGACTATGAGCAGTTCTTC. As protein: CSATDYEQFF.

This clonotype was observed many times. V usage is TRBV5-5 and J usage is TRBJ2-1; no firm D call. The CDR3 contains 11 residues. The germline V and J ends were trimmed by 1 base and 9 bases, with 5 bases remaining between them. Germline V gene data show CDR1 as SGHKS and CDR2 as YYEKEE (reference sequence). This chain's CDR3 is CASSLLFEQFF. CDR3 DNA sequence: TGTGCCAGCAGCTTGCTTTTTGAGCAGTTCTTC.

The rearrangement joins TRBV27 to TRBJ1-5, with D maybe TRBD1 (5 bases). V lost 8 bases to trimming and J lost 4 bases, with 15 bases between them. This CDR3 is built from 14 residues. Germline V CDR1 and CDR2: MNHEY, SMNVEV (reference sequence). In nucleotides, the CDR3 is TGTGCCAGCGGTGGGGTCAGGGCAAATCAGCCCCAGCATTTT. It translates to CASGGVRANQPQHF.

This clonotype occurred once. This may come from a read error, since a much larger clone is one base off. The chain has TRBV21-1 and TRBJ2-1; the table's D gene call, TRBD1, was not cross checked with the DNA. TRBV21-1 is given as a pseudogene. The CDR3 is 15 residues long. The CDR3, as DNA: TGTGCCAGGAGCAACCCTGGTCGTCGCCCCAATGAGCAGTTCTTC. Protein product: CARSNPGRRPNEQFF.

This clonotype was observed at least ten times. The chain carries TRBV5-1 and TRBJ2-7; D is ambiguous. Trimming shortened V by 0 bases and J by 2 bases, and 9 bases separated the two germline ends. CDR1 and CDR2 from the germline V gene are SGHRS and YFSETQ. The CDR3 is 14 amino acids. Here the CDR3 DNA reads TGCGCCAGCAGCTTGGGTGGCATCCCCTACGAGCAGTACTTC. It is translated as CASSLGGIPYEQYF.

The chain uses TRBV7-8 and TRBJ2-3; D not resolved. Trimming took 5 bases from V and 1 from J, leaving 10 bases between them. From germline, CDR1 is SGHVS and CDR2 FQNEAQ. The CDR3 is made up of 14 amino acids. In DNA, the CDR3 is TGTGCCAGCAGCCCCTCGGCGGGCACAGATACGCAGTATTTT. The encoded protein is CASSPSAGTDTQYF.

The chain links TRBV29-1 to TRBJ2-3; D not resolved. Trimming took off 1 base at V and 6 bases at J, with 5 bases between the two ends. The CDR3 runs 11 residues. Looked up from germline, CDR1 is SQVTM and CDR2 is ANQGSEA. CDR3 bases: TGCAGCGTTGAAGTCGGGGATACGCAGTATTTT. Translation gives CSVEVGDTQYF.

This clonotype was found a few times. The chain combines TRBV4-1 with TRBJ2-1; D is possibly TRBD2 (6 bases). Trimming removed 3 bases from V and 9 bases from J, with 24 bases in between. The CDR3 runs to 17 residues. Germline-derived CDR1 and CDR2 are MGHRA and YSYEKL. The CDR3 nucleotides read TGCGCCAGCAGCCACCCGGTGGTGCGCGGGATTAGAAGTGAGCAGTTCTTC. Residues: CASSHPVVRGIRSEQFF.

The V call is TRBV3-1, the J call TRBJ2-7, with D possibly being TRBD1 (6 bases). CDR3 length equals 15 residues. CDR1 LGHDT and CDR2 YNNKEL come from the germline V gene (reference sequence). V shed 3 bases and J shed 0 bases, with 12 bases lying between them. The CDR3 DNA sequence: TGTGCCAGCAGCCAGCAAGGACAGAGCTCCTACGAGCAGTACTTC. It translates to CASSQQGQSSYEQYF.

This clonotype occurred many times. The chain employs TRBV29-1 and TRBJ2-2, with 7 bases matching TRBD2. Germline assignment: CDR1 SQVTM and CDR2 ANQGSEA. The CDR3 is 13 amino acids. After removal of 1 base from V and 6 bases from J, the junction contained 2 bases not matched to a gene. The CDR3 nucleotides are TGCAGCGTTGAAGGCAGCGGGGCCGGGGAGCTGTTTTTT. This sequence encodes CSVEGSGAGELFF.

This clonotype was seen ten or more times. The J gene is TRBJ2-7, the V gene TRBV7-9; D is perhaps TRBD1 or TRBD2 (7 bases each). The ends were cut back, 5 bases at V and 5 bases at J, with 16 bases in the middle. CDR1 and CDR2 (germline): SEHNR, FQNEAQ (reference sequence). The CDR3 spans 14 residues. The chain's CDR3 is CASSGRQGGNEQYF. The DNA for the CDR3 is TGTGCCAGCAGCGGTCGACAGGGAGGGAACGAGCAGTACTTC.

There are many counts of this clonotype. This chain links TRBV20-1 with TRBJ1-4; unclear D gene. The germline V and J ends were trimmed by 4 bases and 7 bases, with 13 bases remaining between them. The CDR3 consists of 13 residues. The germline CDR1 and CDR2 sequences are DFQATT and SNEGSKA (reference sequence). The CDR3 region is CSAMAGGIEKLFF. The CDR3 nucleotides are TGCAGTGCTATGGCGGGCGGAATTGAAAAACTGTTTTTT.

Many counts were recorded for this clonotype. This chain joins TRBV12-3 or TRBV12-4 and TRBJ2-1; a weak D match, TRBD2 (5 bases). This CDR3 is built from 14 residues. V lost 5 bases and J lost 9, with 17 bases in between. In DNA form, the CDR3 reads TGTGCCAGCAGTCAACAGAATATCGGGGTTGAGCAGTTCTTC. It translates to CASSQQNIGVEQFF.

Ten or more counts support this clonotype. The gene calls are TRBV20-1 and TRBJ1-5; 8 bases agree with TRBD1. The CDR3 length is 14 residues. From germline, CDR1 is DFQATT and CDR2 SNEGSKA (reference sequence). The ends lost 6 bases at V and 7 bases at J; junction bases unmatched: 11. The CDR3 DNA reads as TGCAGTGCCCAAAATGCAGGGGGCAGACAGCCCCAGCATTTT. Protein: CSAQNAGGRQPQHF.

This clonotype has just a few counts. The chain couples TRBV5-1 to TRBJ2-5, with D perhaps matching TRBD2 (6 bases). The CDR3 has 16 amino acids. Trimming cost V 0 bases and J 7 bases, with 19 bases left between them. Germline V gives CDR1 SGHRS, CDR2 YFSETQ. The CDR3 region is CASSLAMRGLGRTQYF. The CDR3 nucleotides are TGCGCCAGCAGCTTGGCCATGCGAGGGCTCGGGAGGACCCAGTACTTC.

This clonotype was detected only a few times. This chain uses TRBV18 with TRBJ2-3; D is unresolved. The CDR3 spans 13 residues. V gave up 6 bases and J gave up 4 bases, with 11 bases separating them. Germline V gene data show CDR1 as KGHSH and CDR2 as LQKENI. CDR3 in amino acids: CASSLRAADTQYF. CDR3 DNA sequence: TGTGCCAGCTCCTTAAGGGCAGCAGATACGCAGTATTTT. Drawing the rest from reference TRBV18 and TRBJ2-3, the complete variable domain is NAGVMQNPRHLVRRRGQEARLRCSPMKGHSHVYWYRQLPEEGLKFMVYLQKENIIDESGMPKERFSAEFPKEGPSILRIQQVVRGDSAAYFCASSLRAADTQYFGPGTRLTVL.

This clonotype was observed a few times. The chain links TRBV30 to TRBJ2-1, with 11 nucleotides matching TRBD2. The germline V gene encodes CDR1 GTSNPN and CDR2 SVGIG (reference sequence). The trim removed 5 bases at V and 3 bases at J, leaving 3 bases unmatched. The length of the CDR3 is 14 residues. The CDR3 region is CAWSGTSGYNEQFF. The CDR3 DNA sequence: TGTGCCTGGTCCGGGACTAGCGGCTACAATGAGCAGTTCTTC.

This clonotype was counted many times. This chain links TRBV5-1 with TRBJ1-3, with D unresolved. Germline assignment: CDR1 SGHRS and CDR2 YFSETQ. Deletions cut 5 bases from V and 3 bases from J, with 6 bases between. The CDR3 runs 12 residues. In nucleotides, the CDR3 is TGCGCCAGCAGTCCAAATGGAAACACCATATATTTT. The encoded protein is CASSPNGNTIYF.

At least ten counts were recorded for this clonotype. CDR3 loop: CASSLDVRRPNEQFF. Written as DNA, the CDR3 is TGCGCCAGCAGCTTGGATGTTCGACGCCCCAATGAGCAGTTCTTC. The chain uses TRBV5-1 and TRBJ2-1; D is unresolved. V shed 0 bases and J shed 6 bases, with 13 bases lying between them. The CDR3 extends over 15 amino acids. Germline loops: CDR1 SGHRS, CDR2 YFSETQ. Based on the CDR3 plus reference TRBV5-1 and TRBJ2-1, the full variable domain is KAGVTQTPRYLIKTRGQQVTLSCSPISGHRSVSWYQQTPGQGLQFLFEYFSETQRNKGNFPGRFSGRQFSNSRSEMNVSTLELGDSALYLCASSLDVRRPNEQFFGPGTRLTVL.